The clone carrying this T cell receptor (beta chain) is medium-sized. Germline V gene data show CDR1 as SEHNR and CDR2 as FQNEAQ (reference sequence). The CDR3 is 17 amino acids. J was trimmed by 1 base and V by 4 bases; bases with no gene match: 12. Authors' methods: Reference gene primer amplification gave estimated nucleated cell counts. The protocol was immunoSEQ multiplex PCR, while the TCRdb copy is restricted to in-frame clones and leaves out a portion. D and trimming were read from the DNA, whereas the V and J calls and clone size are those reported in that table. The data hold roughly 100,000 clones, with around 81% observed a single time. The data are from a study of blood T cell repertoires in COVID-19. Looking at the study overall: Both acute and convalescent COVID-19 samples were obtained from the United States, Italy and Spain. PBMCs, B-cell-depleted T cells, or T cells provided the cDNA or gDNA that made up the material.

The sequencing sample was made of peripheral blood. The chain joins TRBV7-9 to TRBJ1-1; 7 bases line up with TRBD1. The sequence derives from a woman aged 70-85 years with acute or convalescent COVID-19. This CDR3 is CASSSVWQGEANTEAFF. The CDR3, as DNA: TGTGCCAGCAGCTCCGTTTGGCAGGGGGAGGCGAACACTGAAGCTTTCTTT.